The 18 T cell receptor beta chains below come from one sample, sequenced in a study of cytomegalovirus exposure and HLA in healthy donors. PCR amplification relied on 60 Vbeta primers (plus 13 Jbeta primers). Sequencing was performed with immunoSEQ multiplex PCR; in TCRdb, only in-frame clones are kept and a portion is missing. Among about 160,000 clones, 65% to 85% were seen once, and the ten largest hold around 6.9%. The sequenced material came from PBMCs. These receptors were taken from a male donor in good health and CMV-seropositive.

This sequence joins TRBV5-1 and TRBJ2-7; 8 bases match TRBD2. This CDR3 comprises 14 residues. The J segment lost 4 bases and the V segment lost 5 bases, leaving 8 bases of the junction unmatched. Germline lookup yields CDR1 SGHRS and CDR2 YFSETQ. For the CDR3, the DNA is TGCGCCAGCAGGGGGGAGCAGCGGGAGTACGAGCAGTACTTC. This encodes CASRGEQREYEQYF.

CDR3 DNA: TGCGCCAGCAGCTTTGGGCTGATGAACACTGAAGCTTTCTTT. Translating gives CASSFGLMNTEAFF. This chain links TRBV5-1 with TRBJ1-1; D remains ambiguous. The ends were cut back, 2 bases at V and 0 bases at J, with 8 bases in the middle. From germline, CDR1 is SGHRS and CDR2 YFSETQ. This CDR3 is 14 amino acids long.

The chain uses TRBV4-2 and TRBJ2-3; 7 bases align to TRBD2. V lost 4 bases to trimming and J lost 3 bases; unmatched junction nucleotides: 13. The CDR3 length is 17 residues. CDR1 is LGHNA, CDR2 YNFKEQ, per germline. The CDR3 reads CASSLGGLRGRTDTQYF. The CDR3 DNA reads TGTGCCAGCAGCCTCGGGGGACTACGGGGGAGGACAGATACGCAGTATTTT.

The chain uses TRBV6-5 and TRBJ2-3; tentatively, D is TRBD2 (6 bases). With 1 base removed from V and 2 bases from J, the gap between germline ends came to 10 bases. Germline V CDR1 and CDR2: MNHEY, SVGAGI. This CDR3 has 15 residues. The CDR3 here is CASSYFREPTDTQYF. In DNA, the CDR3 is TGTGCCAGCAGTTACTTCCGGGAGCCCACAGATACGCAGTATTTT.

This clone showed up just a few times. The CDR3, as DNA: TGTGCCAGTAGTATCCGGGATTCGGCGAGCACACCCCTCCACTTT. Translating gives CASSIRDSASTPLHF. This chain joins TRBV19 and TRBJ1-6; D not certain. Germline V gene sequence: CDR1 LNHDA, CDR2 SQIVND (reference sequence). Trimming shortened V by 3 bases and J by 11 bases, and 17 bases separated the two germline ends. The CDR3 covers 15 residues.

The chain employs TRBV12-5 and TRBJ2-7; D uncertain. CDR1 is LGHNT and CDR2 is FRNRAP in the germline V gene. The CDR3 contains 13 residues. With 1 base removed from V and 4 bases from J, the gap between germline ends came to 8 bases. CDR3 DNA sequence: TGTGCTAGTGGTTTGGGGGCCTCTTACGAGCAGTACTTC. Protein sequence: CASGLGASYEQYF.

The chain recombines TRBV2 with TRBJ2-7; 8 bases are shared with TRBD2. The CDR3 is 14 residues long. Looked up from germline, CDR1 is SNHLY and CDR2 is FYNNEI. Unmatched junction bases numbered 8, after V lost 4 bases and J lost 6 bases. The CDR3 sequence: CASSGFREGGEQYF. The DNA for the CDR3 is TGTGCCAGCAGTGGATTCCGGGAGGGCGGCGAGCAGTACTTC.

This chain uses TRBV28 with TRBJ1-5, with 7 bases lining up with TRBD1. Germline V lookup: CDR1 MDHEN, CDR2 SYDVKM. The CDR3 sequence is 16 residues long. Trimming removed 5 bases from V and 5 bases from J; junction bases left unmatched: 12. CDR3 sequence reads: CASSHGRGLVHQPQHF. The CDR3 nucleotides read TGTGCCAGCAGTCACGGAAGGGGGCTAGTGCATCAGCCCCAGCATTTT.

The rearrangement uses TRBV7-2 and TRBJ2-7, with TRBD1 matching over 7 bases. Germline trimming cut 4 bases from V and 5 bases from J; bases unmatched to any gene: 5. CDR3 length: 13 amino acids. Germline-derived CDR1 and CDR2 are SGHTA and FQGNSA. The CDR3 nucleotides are TGTGCCAGCAGCTATAACAGGGGCGACGAGCAGTACTTC. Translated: CASSYNRGDEQYF.

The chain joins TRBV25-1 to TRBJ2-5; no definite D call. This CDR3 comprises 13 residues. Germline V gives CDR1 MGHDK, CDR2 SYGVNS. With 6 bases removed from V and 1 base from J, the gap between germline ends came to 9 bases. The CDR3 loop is CASSGATQETQYF. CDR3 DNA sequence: TGTGCCAGCAGCGGAGCGACCCAAGAGACCCAGTACTTC.

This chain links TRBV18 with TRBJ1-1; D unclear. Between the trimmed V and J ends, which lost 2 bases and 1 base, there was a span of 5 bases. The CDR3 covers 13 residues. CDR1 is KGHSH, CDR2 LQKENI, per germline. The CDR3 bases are TGTGCCAGCTCACCAAAGCAGAACACTGAAGCTTTCTTT. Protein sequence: CASSPKQNTEAFF.

The CDR3 here is CSAQGNEKLFF. The CDR3 DNA is TGCAGCGCGCAGGGTAATGAAAAACTGTTTTTT. This rearrangement joins TRBV29-1 to TRBJ1-4; D is possibly TRBD1 (5 bases). The CDR3 runs to 11 residues. Germline CDR1 reads SQVTM; CDR2 reads ANQGSEA. V lost 7 bases to trimming and J lost 4 bases, with 7 bases between them. The full variable domain, in which reference TRBV29-1 and TRBJ1-4 provide the parts outside the CDR3, is SAVISQKPSRDICQRGTSLTIQCQVDSQVTMMFWYRQQPGQSLTLIATANQGSEATYESGFVIDKFPISRPNLTFSTLTVSNMSPEDSSIYLCSAQGNEKLFFGSGTQLSVL.

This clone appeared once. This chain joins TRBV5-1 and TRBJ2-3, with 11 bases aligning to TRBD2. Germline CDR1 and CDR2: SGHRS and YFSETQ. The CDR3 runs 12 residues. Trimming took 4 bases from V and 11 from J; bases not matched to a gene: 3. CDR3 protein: CASSPGLAEQYF. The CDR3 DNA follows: TGCGCCAGCAGCCCGGGACTAGCGGAGCAGTATTTT.

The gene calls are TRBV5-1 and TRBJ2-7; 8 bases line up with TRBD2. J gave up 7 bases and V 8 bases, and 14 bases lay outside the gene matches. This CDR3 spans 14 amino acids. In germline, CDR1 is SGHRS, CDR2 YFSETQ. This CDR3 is CASSRQGLAYEQYF. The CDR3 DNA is TGCGCCAGTTCTCGCCAAGGACTAGCTTATGAGCAGTACTTC.

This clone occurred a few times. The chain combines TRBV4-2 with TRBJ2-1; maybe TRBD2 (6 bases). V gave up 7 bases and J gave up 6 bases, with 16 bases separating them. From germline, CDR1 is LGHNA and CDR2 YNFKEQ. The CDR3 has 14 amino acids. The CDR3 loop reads CASKSSVGVNEQFF. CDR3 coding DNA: TGTGCCAGCAAGTCTAGCGTCGGTGTCAATGAGCAGTTCTTC.

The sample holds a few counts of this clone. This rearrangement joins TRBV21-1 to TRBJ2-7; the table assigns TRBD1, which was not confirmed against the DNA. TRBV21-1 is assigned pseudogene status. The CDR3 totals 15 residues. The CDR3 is CASSTADRGLYEQYF. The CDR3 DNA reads TGTGCCAGCAGCACAGCGGACAGGGGGCTATACGAGCAGTACTTC.

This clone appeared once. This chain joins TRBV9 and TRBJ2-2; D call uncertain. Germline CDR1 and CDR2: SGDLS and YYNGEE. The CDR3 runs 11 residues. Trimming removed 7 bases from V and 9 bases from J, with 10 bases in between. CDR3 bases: TGTGCCAGCGGCGGAGTACGGGAGCTGTTTTTT. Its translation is CASGGVRELFF.

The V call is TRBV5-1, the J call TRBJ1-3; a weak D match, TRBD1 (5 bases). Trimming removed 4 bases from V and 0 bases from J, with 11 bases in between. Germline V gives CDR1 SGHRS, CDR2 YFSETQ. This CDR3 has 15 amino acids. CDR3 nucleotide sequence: TGCGCCAGCAGCCCGGGGGTCTTCTCTGGAAACACCATATATTTT. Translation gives CASSPGVFSGNTIYF.